These T cell receptor beta chains were read from a single sample in a study of shared clonotypes between healthy human individuals. The protocol was immunoSEQ multiplex PCR, while the TCRdb copy is restricted to in-frame clones and leaves out a portion. The table shows a few million clones, with 85% to 95% occurring only once. The sample consisted of naive CD4+ T cells from PBMCs. The receptor source for this set is a man between 18 and 29 years old in good health. Some clones in this sample may be carry-over from other donors' samples. Each CDR3 is given with its conserved first and last residue. The order of the fields is V gene, clone size, D gene, J gene, CDR3 DNA, CDR3 protein. A D gene is named only where the DNA matches it firmly. Clone size, where shown, is once, few, many, or a class for clones that have expanded.

>TRBV9|-|TRBD2|TRBJ2-5
TGTGCCAGCAGCGTAGATCCTAGCGGGAGCGGGGAGACCCAGTACTTC
CASSVDPSGSGETQYF
>TRBV2|-|-|TRBJ2-7
TGTGCCAGCAGGCCTAGATCCGGGCTGTACGAGCAGTACTTC
CASRPRSGLYEQYF
>TRBV11-1|-|-|TRBJ2-1
TGTGCCAGCAGCCGGGACTCCAGCTCCTACAATGAGCAGTTCTTC
CASSRDSSSYNEQFF
>TRBV28|-|TRBD1|TRBJ1-1
TGTGCCAGCAGAGTGACAGGGGACACTGAAGCTTTCTTT
CASRVTGDTEAFF
>TRBV5-8|-|TRBD2|TRBJ2-1
TGTGCCAACCCTAGACTAGCGGGGTCATACAATGAGCAGTTCTTC
CANPRLAGSYNEQFF
>TRBV7-9|-|-|TRBJ1-1
TGTGCCAGCAGCTTAGCGTTGATGACTGAAGCTTTCTTT
CASSLALMTEAFF
>TRBV28|-|TRBD1|TRBJ1-2
TGTGCCAGCGAACACCGGGGAGGGGGCGCCACGGGGGACTACACCTTC
CASEHRGGGATGDYTF
>TRBV28|-|TRBD2|TRBJ2-6
TGTGCCAGCAGTCCCCCGGACCCTAGCGGGTGGACCAGCACTTCTAACTCTGGGGCCAACGTCCTGACTTTC
CASSPPDPSGWTSTSNSGANVLTF
>TRBV14|-|-|TRBJ2-5
TGTGCCAGCAGCCAGCAAGAGACCCAGTACTTC
CASSQQETQYF
>TRBV9|-|TRBD2|TRBJ2-2
TGTGCCAGCAGCCCCCGGACTAGCGGGAGCACGAACACCGGGGAGCTGTTTTTT
CASSPRTSGSTNTGELFF
>TRBV6-6|-|-|TRBJ2-5
TGTGCCAGCAGCCCCTCGCGGGCGGGCGAGACCCAGTACTTC
CASSPSRAGETQYF
>TRBV5-8|once|-|TRBJ1-1
TGTGCCAGCAGCAGTCCAGGGACTGAAGCTTTCTTT
CASSSPGTEAFF
>TRBV10-3|-|TRBD2|TRBJ2-1
TGTGCCATCAGTTCCCCAGGGGGACTAGCGGGAGGAGGCAATGAGCAGTTCTTC
CAISSPGGLAGGGNEQFF
>TRBV30|-|TRBD1|TRBJ2-6
TGTGCCTGTTACAGGGGGCCGCTTGCTGGGGCCAACGTCCTGACTTTC
CACYRGPLAGANVLTF
>TRBV15|-|-|TRBJ2-2
TGTGCCACCAGCAGTTTCTCCGGGGAGCTGTTTTTT
CATSSFSGELFF
>TRBV7-2|-|-|TRBJ2-2
TGTGCCAGCAGCTTAGTAGCCGGGGACGGGGAGCTGTTTTTT
CASSLVAGDGELFF
>TRBV9|-|-|TRBJ1-2
TGTGCCAGCAGCGTGGGGCAGGGGAACTATGGCTACACCTTC
CASSVGQGNYGYTF
>TRBV7-3|-|TRBD1|TRBJ1-1
TGTGCCTCACGACAGGGCCCGAACACTGAAGCTTTCTTT
CASRQGPNTEAFF
>TRBV5-1|once|TRBD1|TRBJ1-1
TGCGCCAGCAGCTTGGGCATGGGGACAGTGAACACTGAAGCTTTCTTT
CASSLGMGTVNTEAFF
>TRBV29-1|-|-|TRBJ2-3
TGCAGCGTTGGGGGGGACACCACAGATACGCAGTATTTT
CSVGGDTTDTQYF
>TRBV28|-|TRBD2|TRBJ2-5
TGTGCCAGCACGACTAGCGGGGTGGGGTACCAAGAGACCCAGTACTTC
CASTTSGVGYQETQYF
>TRBV7-6|-|-|TRBJ1-4
TGTGCCAGCAGCTTAGAGGCAGTCGGGTATGAAAAACTGTTTTTT
CASSLEAVGYEKLFF
>TRBV10-3|-|TRBD2|TRBJ2-1
TGTGCCATCAGTGACCCCGGGACTAGTAGGGGTGAGCAGTTCTTC
CAISDPGTSRGEQFF
>TRBV28|-|-|TRBJ2-7
TGTGCCAGCAGTTTAAGGCGCTACGAGCAGTACTTC
CASSLRRYEQYF
>TRBV2|-|-|TRBJ1-3
TGTGCCAGCAACCTTATTGGAAACACCATATATTTT
CASNLIGNTIYF
>TRBV4-1|-|TRBD1|TRBJ1-2
TGCGCCAGCAGCCAAACCCGCATCGCGACAGGGACGCATGGCTACACCTTC
CASSQTRIATGTHGYTF
>TRBV5-4|-|TRBD2|TRBJ2-7
TGTGCCAGCAGCTTGGCCGGAGCTAGCGGGAGGGTCGAGCAGTACTTC
CASSLAGASGRVEQYF
>TRBV30|-|TRBD1|TRBJ1-3
TGTGCCTGGAGTGGGGACAGGGAGGGAAACACCATATATTTT
CAWSGDREGNTIYF
>TRBV5-1|-|TRBD2|TRBJ2-2
TGCGCCAGCAGCTTGAACCCGGGACTAGCGGGAGGAGAAGGGGAGCTGTTTTTT
CASSLNPGLAGGEGELFF
>TRBV5-1|-|TRBD2|TRBJ2-1
TGCGCCAGCAGCTTGGGACTAGCGTTTGATGAGCAGTTCTTC
CASSLGLAFDEQFF
>TRBV6-6|-|TRBD2|TRBJ2-1
TGTGCCTGCAGGACTAGCGGGAGGAGTGGCGATGAGCAGTTCTTC
CACRTSGRSGDEQFF
>TRBV18|-|TRBD1|TRBJ1-5
TGTGCCAGCTCAGGGACAGAGGGTCAGCCCCAGCATTTT
CASSGTEGQPQHF
>TRBV2|-|-|TRBJ2-7
TGTGCCAGCAGTCGCAACAGGAGCCCCAGCTACGAGCAGTACTTC
CASSRNRSPSYEQYF
>TRBV19|-|-|TRBJ1-5
TGTGCCAGTAGTATGGGAGGAGGCCCCAATCAGCCCCAGCATTTT
CASSMGGGPNQPQHF
>TRBV28|-|-|TRBJ1-5
TGTGCCACCCACCCGGCAGAAAGTTTCAATCAGCCCCAGCATTTT
CATHPAESFNQPQHF
>TRBV11-2|-|TRBD1|TRBJ2-5
TGTGCCAGCAGCCACGTAAGGGGGCCCCATTTCGGGACCCAGTACTTC
CASSHVRGPHFGTQYF
>TRBV2|-|-|TRBJ2-1
TGTGCCAGCAGGGAGATTTACAATGAGCAGTTCTTC
CASREIYNEQFF
>TRBV19|-|-|TRBJ2-2
TGTGCCAGTAGTATTGCCCCCAACACCGGGGAGCTGTTTTTT
CASSIAPNTGELFF
>TRBV14|-|-|TRBJ1-2
TGTGCCAGCAGCTATCAGTCCTATGGCTACACCTTC
CASSYQSYGYTF
>TRBV7-6|-|-|TRBJ1-5
TGTGCCAGCAGCTTAGATCGGGGACAGCCCCAGCATTTT
CASSLDRGQPQHF
>TRBV27|once|-|TRBJ1-3
TGTGCCAGCAGGCCGATGGGGGCTGGAAACACCATATATTTT
CASRPMGAGNTIYF
>TRBV6-6|few|TRBD2|TRBJ2-1
TGTGCCAGCATCGGAGCGGGAGTGGTCTACAATGAGCAGTTCTTC
CASIGAGVVYNEQFF
>TRBV11-2|-|TRBD2|TRBJ2-5
TGTGCCGGCAGCTTAGACTCCAGACTAGCGGGTTTCCCCTTTCAAGAGACCCAGTACTTC
CAGSLDSRLAGFPFQETQYF
>TRBV5-1|once|-|TRBJ2-2
TGCGCCAGCAGCTTACAGGTTACGAACACCGGGGAGCTGTTTTTT
CASSLQVTNTGELFF
>TRBV20-1|-|-|TRBJ2-3
TGCAGTGCTAGGTCCACAGATACGCAGTATTTT
CSARSTDTQYF
>TRBV6-1|-|TRBD1|TRBJ1-1
TGTGCCAGCAGTGCCACAGGGGGCTGGACTGAAGCTTTCTTT
CASSATGGWTEAFF
>TRBV10-3|-|-|TRBJ1-2
TGTGCCATCAGTGAAAAGGATGACTATGGCTACACCTTC
CAISEKDDYGYTF
>TRBV27|-|-|TRBJ2-3
TGTGCCAGCAGACGGGGTTCTAGCACAGATACGCAGTATTTT
CASRRGSSTDTQYF
>TRBV5-4|-|-|TRBJ2-3
TGTGCCAGCAGCTACCTCGGCGGAGCAGGGGGGAGCACAGATACGCAGTATTTT
CASSYLGGAGGSTDTQYF
>TRBV5-1|once|-|TRBJ2-1
TGCGCCAGCAGCTTGGGGGTGGCCACAAAGGAGCAGTTCTTC
CASSLGVATKEQFF
>TRBV19|-|-|TRBJ2-7
TGTGCCAGTAGTACTGGGCAGGGCCGCGAGCAGTACTTC
CASSTGQGREQYF
>TRBV30|-|-|TRBJ1-5
TGTGCCTGGTCGAACAGGGATGATCAGCCCCAGCATTTT
CAWSNRDDQPQHF